This T cell receptor beta chain is drawn from a study of T cell repertoires in cytomegalovirus infection (dated by TCRdb to the late 2010s). Study-wide context: Donor HLA type was relevant to the analysis, as public TCR beta signatures indicated carriage of CMV infection together with the matching HLA type. What the authors observed across the whole study: The ex vivo response was dominated by HLA-C-restricted CMV-specific TCR beta clonotypes, which also provided the single most frequent clonotype in two of eight donors. Cumulative frequency of public TCR beta family members discriminated carriers of CMV infection plus the relevant HLA type in this cohort and an independent 352-donor cohort.

Of note for this clonotype: Its cognate antigen has yet to be identified. No quality values exist for individual bases; no much larger clone is one base distant.

The sequencer listed for this sample is Illumina HiSeq 1500. The public reads were quality trimmed at Q25 with fastp and then assembled into clones with MiXCR by TCRdb, keeping productive beta chains. One record per CDR3 amino acid sequence lists the most common genes and DNA. Present in this sample are fewer than 550,000 distinct CDR3 sequences, 31% of which were seen just once. Roughly an eighth of the sample belongs to the ten largest clones. The junction carries 8 bases between V and J, which are trimmed by 6 bases and 5 bases respectively. The CDR3 runs 11 residues from the cysteine to the phenylalanine. The read is trimmed to its CDR3 DNA, 33 bases read in frame from base 1.

The sequence came from a human donor in good health (CMV status not recorded). Some clones in this sample may be carry-over from other donors' samples. The sequencing input was PBMCs. The chain couples TRBV12-3 or TRBV12-4 to TRBJ2-7; confidence is insufficient to name the D gene. The sequence in DNA is TGTGCCAGCAGCCCGGCAGACGAGCAGTACTTC. It specifies CASSPADEQYF.